The subject of this entry is one T cell receptor (beta chain). In this CDR3 the conserved last residue, phenylalanine or tryptophan, is missing, so a read error is likely. The DNA is left out, because the CDR3 cannot be placed on it with certainty; the CDR3 is given as TCRdb lists it. Participants spanned ages roughly 18 to 95 years and resided in about 25 US areas. Participant-reported clinical history was the basis for cohort assignment. The record originates from a study of blood T cell repertoires in COVID-19. The overall study: Both acute and convalescent COVID-19 samples were obtained from the United States, Italy and Spain.

Original analysis: By means of reference gene primer amplification, nucleated cell counts were estimated. Data came from immunoSEQ multiplex PCR; TCRdb stores just in-frame clones and leaves some out. From that table come the V and J calls and clone size; the DNA was used to work out D and trimming. The data contain approximately 160,000 clones, around 88% of them singletons. The CDR3 is made up of 11 amino acids, end residues included. Material for sequencing was PBMCs or T cells enriched from blood (not recorded which). The chain uses TRBV12-3 or TRBV12-4 and TRBJ1-2; TRBD1, as called in the table, went unchecked against the DNA. The sequence derives from a woman aged 45-60 years in a cohort exposed to, infected with or recovered from COVID-19 (not recorded which). Here the CDR3 reads CASSLNGAQVL.